This record looks at one T cell receptor beta chain sequence and its context. The sample is drawn from a study of blood T cell repertoires in COVID-19. Turning to the study itself: T cells, B-cell-depleted T cells, or PBMCs supplied cDNA or gDNA.

The data were produced by immunoSEQ multiplex PCR, yet TCRdb's version contains in-frame clones alone and is incomplete. The sample includes some 150,000 clones, 75% to 85% of them seen just once. Sequenced material: peripheral blood. The TCR originated in a woman aged 50 to 65 in a cohort sampled during active or convalescent COVID-19.

The CDR3 DNA reads TGCGCCAGCAGCTTGGGGGGAGACACCTCAAGGGGGAATGAAAAACTGTTTTTT. Translating gives CASSLGGDTSRGNEKLFF. This chain links TRBV5-1 with TRBJ1-4, with D tentatively TRBD1 (6 bases). Per germline, CDR1 SGHRS and CDR2 YFSETQ. CDR3 length equals 18 residues. The V end was cut by 0 bases, the J end by 5 bases, with 20 bases between.